Shown below are 26 T cell receptor beta chains from a single sample sequenced in a study of blood T cell repertoires in COVID-19. TCRdb's table, derived via immunoSEQ multiplex PCR, lists solely in-frame clones and lacks some. The data show under 95,000 clones, about 88% seen once. The sample consisted of peripheral blood. The receptors here all came from an elderly woman with acute or convalescent COVID-19.

The rearrangement joins TRBV27 to TRBJ2-7; the match to TRBD1 covers 10 bases. The germline CDR1 and CDR2 sequences are MNHEY and SMNVEV (reference sequence). V lost 9 bases, J lost 3 bases, and 8 bases stayed unmatched. CDR3 length: 14 residues. The CDR3 region is CARFGTGVGYEQYF. CDR3 DNA sequence: TGTGCCAGGTTTGGGACAGGGGTAGGCTACGAGCAGTACTTC.

This clone was detected only once. This chain links TRBV3-1 (or the pseudogene TRBV3-2) with TRBJ1-3, with D hard to call. Trimming left V 0 bases short and J 2 bases short, with 11 bases between. There are 16 residues in the CDR3. Germline assignment: CDR1 LGHDT and CDR2 YNNKEL (reference sequence). The CDR3 loop reads CASSQDQVSAGNTIYF. Written as DNA, the CDR3 is TGTGCCAGCAGCCAAGATCAAGTCAGCGCTGGAAACACCATATATTTT.

This chain uses TRBV27 with TRBJ2-7; possible D gene TRBD2, 6 bases. Germline V gene data show CDR1 as MNHEY and CDR2 as SMNVEV (reference sequence). This CDR3 is 14 amino acids long. The V end was cut by 4 bases, the J end by 4 bases, with 14 bases between. In DNA form, the CDR3 reads TGTGCCAGCAGTTCGGGACGGGGGAGGTACGAGCAGTACTTC. It codes for CASSSGRGRYEQYF.

There are a few counts of this clone. Other DNA sequences in the same sample also yield this CDR3. The chain carries TRBV9 and TRBJ1-2; D gene uncertain. Trimming pared 2 bases from V and 2 bases from J, leaving 7 bases between. Germline CDR1 is SGDLS and CDR2 is YYNGEE. The CDR3 consists of 13 residues. CDR3 sequence reads: CASSVGQNYGYTF. The DNA of the CDR3 is TGTGCCAGCAGCGTTGGCCAGAACTATGGCTACACCTTC.

The V gene is TRBV7-9, the J gene TRBJ1-2; TRBD1 matches at 8 bases. With V trimmed by 1 base and J by 8 bases, 3 bases remained unmatched. This CDR3 contains 13 residues. The germline gives CDR1 SEHNR, CDR2 FQNEAQ (reference sequence). In DNA form, the CDR3 reads TGTGCCAGCAGCTTAGGACAGGGGAACGGCTACACCTTC. This encodes CASSLGQGNGYTF.

The V and J genes are TRBV6-4 and TRBJ2-7; no firm D call. V dropped 0 bases and J dropped 3 bases, with 24 bases sitting between them. The CDR3 loop spans 19 amino acids. Germline V lookup: CDR1 MRHNA, CDR2 SNTAGT. The CDR3 loop reads CASSDSDGELFPDYYEQYF. CDR3 nucleotide sequence: TGTGCCAGCAGTGACTCAGATGGTGAGCTCTTTCCCGATTACTACGAGCAGTACTTC.

The rearrangement joins TRBV7-9 to TRBJ2-7; TRBD2 matches at 8 bases. This CDR3 has 18 residues. Germline V gene data show CDR1 as SEHNR and CDR2 as FQNEAQ (reference sequence). Losses at the gene ends were 5 bases for V and 3 bases for J; bases not matched to a gene: 18. CDR3 DNA: TGTGCCAGCAGCCCGTCCGTTCGAGTCGGGGGGGGTAACTACGAGCAGTACTTC. This translates into CASSPSVRVGGGNYEQYF.

The chain joins TRBV11-1 to TRBJ2-1, with 7 bases identical to TRBD2. This CDR3 is 15 amino acids long. Trimming at V came to 3 bases and at J to 4 bases, leaving 6 bases not matched to a gene. CDR1 and CDR2 (germline): SGHAT, FQDESV (reference sequence). The CDR3 nucleotides read TGTGCCAGCAGCTTGACCAGGGAGGGATACAATGAGCAGTTCTTC. Translating gives CASSLTREGYNEQFF.

The V call is TRBV2, the J call TRBJ2-2; 10 bases are shared with TRBD2. The germline V gene has CDR1 SNHLY and CDR2 FYNNEI. V was pared by 4 bases and J by 6 bases, with 8 bases of the junction left unmatched. The CDR3 consists of 16 residues. This CDR3 is CASSVELAGGSGELFF. In nucleotides, the CDR3 is TGTGCCAGCAGTGTGGAATTAGCGGGGGGCTCCGGGGAGCTGTTTTTT.

The genes are TRBV6-4 and TRBJ1-2, with 9 positions matching TRBD1. V dropped 6 bases and J dropped 4; count of bases not matched to a gene: 9. The CDR3 length is 15 residues. From germline, CDR1 is MRHNA and CDR2 SNTAGT. For the CDR3, the DNA is TGTGCCAGCAGCCTTGGACAGGGGATGGGCTATGGCTACACCTTC. Its translation: CASSLGQGMGYGYTF.

This clone appeared once. The rearrangement links TRBV7-2 to TRBJ1-1; perhaps TRBD1 as D (5 bases). V dropped 2 bases and J dropped 2 bases, with 21 bases sitting between them. Germline loops: CDR1 SGHTA, CDR2 FQGNSA. This CDR3 spans 18 amino acids. In nucleotides, the CDR3 is TGTGCCAGCAGCTTAAGGATCAGGGATTTCTTACGAAACACTGAAGCTTTCTTT. As protein: CASSLRIRDFLRNTEAFF.

The CDR3 DNA follows: TGTGCCAGCTCCGTAGGACAGGGTCTCTACGAGCAGTACTTC. Encoded protein: CASSVGQGLYEQYF. The chain joins TRBV7-9 to TRBJ2-7; 8 positions match TRBD1. The germline CDR1 and CDR2 sequences are SEHNR and FQNEAQ (reference sequence). The CDR3 is 14 residues long. The trim removed 8 bases at V and 3 bases at J, leaving 9 bases unmatched.

J is TRBJ2-1 and V is TRBV19; tentatively, D is TRBD1 (6 bases). V was pared by 4 bases and J by 7 bases, with 17 bases between. The CDR3 runs 15 residues. CDR1 and CDR2 from the germline V gene are LNHDA and SQIVND (reference sequence). Written as DNA, the CDR3 is TGTGCCAGTAGTACATACAGGGTGCCCCGTAATGAGCAGTTCTTC. This translates into CASSTYRVPRNEQFF.

The chain employs TRBV9 and TRBJ1-5, with TRBD1 as a possible D gene (6 bases). Germline CDR1 and CDR2: SGDLS and YYNGEE. The CDR3 is 15 residues long. Trimming shortened V by 4 bases and J by 7 bases, and 18 bases separated the two germline ends. CDR3: CASSPSTGGMQPQHF. In DNA form, the CDR3 reads TGTGCCAGCAGCCCCTCGACAGGAGGCATGCAGCCCCAGCATTTT.

The rearrangement joins TRBV6-5 to TRBJ1-1; D might be TRBD1 (5 bases). Deletions cut 0 bases from V and 10 bases from J, with 12 bases between. Germline loops: CDR1 MNHEY, CDR2 SVGAGI. The CDR3 contains 13 residues. The CDR3 loop is CASSYSNLGGAFF. The CDR3 DNA is TGTGCCAGCAGTTACTCGAATCTGGGGGGAGCTTTCTTT.

The rearrangement links TRBV28 to TRBJ1-2; unclear D gene. The germline V and J ends were trimmed by 8 bases and 8 bases, with 12 bases remaining between them. This CDR3 region has 11 residues. The V gene's germline CDR1 is MDHEN and CDR2 SYDVKM. CDR3: CASFMEGGYTF. CDR3 coding DNA: TGTGCCAGCTTCATGGAGGGCGGCTACACCTTC.

This clone came up a few times. This sequence joins TRBV7-6 and TRBJ2-5; weak D call: TRBD1 (6 bases). V dropped 5 bases and J dropped 7 bases, with 14 bases sitting between them. Looked up from germline, CDR1 is SGHVS and CDR2 is FNYEAQ. CDR3 length: 13 residues. The CDR3 region is CASSLSATGTQYF. CDR3 DNA sequence: TGTGCCAGCAGCCTTTCGGCGACAGGGACCCAGTACTTC.

The chain couples TRBV11-3 to TRBJ1-5; 9 bases align to TRBD1. Per the germline V gene, CDR1 is SGHNT and CDR2 is YENEEA. This CDR3 has 16 amino acids. The J segment lost 6 bases and the V segment lost 5 bases, leaving 11 bases of the junction unmatched. The CDR3 coding sequence is TGTGCCAGCAGCCCCGGGACAGGGCGTATCGGTCAGCCCCAGCATTTT. Translated, it gives CASSPGTGRIGQPQHF.

The chain employs TRBV7-9 and TRBJ1-4, with 8 bases fitting TRBD1. V shed 4 bases and J 8 bases; nucleotides not matched to a gene: 12. Germline-derived CDR1 and CDR2 are SEHNR and FQNEAQ (reference sequence). The CDR3 length is 16 residues. The CDR3 nucleotides are TGTGCCAGCAGCTGGGGGCCGACAGGGGACGTGGAAAAACTGTTTTTT. The encoded protein is CASSWGPTGDVEKLFF.

This chain joins TRBV24-1 and TRBJ1-2, with TRBD1 matching over 9 bases. With 6 bases clipped from V and 4 bases from J, the junction kept 2 bases outside the gene matches. CDR1 KGHDR and CDR2 SFDVKD come from the germline V gene. The CDR3 sequence is 13 residues long. The chain's CDR3 is CATSSDRGYGYTF. In DNA form, the CDR3 reads TGTGCCACCAGTTCGGACAGGGGCTATGGCTACACCTTC.

The genes are TRBV10-3 and TRBJ1-3; 8 bases map to TRBD1. V gave up 4 bases and J gave up 2 bases; unmatched junction bases: 4. Germline-derived CDR1 and CDR2 are ENHRY and SYGVKD. The CDR3 runs to 15 residues. The CDR3 region has the DNA TGTGCCATCAGTGCAACAGGGGGAACTGGAAACACCATATATTTT. Translating it yields CAISATGGTGNTIYF.

The genes are TRBV19 and TRBJ2-7, with a tentative D call TRBD1 (5 bases). V was pared by 5 bases and J by 2 bases, with 16 bases between. CDR3 length: 15 residues. Looked up from germline, CDR1 is LNHDA and CDR2 is SQIVND (reference sequence). The CDR3 spells CASSPGSLNPYEQYF. In DNA, the CDR3 is TGTGCCAGTAGTCCAGGGTCCCTGAACCCCTACGAGCAGTACTTC.

The chain has TRBV9 and TRBJ1-6; TRBD1 matches 7 bases. CDR3 length equals 17 residues. Germline-derived CDR1 and CDR2 are SGDLS and YYNGEE. V lost 0 bases and J lost 6; bases outside the gene matches: 9. The CDR3 region has the DNA TGTGCCAGCAGCGTAGGAGAGGGGGCATCTTCTAATTCACCCCTCCACTTT. It encodes CASSVGEGASSNSPLHF. The full variable domain, with the rest looked up from reference TRBV9 and TRBJ1-6, is DSGVTQTPKHLITATGQRVTLRCSPRSGDLSVYWYQQSLDQGLQFLIQYYNGEERAKGNILERFSAQQFPDLHSELNLSSLELGDSALYFCASSVGEGASSNSPLHFGNGTRLTVT.

The V gene is TRBV3-1 (or the pseudogene TRBV3-2), the J gene TRBJ2-7; 13 bases are shared with TRBD2. Germline V lookup: CDR1 LGHDT, CDR2 YNNKEL (reference sequence). The CDR3 consists of 17 residues. After removal of 1 base from V and 6 bases from J, the junction contained 9 bases not matched to a gene. The CDR3 here is CASSQAALAGGLVEQYF. The CDR3 DNA reads as TGTGCCAGCAGCCAAGCGGCACTAGCGGGGGGGCTGGTCGAGCAGTACTTC.

The chain employs TRBV2 and TRBJ1-2; tentatively, D is TRBD1 (6 bases). The ends were cut back, 5 bases at V and 6 bases at J, with 16 bases in the middle. Germline-derived CDR1 and CDR2 are SNHLY and FYNNEI. CDR3 size: 14 residues. The CDR3 DNA reads TGTGCCAGCAGTTACTACAGGGTGCGAGATGGCTACACCTTC. It is translated as CASSYYRVRDGYTF.

This rearrangement joins TRBV3-1 (or the pseudogene TRBV3-2) to TRBJ2-1; 11 bases match TRBD2. Germline CDR1 is LGHDT and CDR2 is YNNKEL (reference sequence). CDR3 length equals 16 residues. Germline trimming cut 3 bases from V and 7 bases from J; bases unmatched to any gene: 8. Written as DNA, the CDR3 is TGTGCCAGCAGCCAGAGGCCTAGCGGGGGGAAAAATGAGCAGTTCTTC. It codes for CASSQRPSGGKNEQFF.